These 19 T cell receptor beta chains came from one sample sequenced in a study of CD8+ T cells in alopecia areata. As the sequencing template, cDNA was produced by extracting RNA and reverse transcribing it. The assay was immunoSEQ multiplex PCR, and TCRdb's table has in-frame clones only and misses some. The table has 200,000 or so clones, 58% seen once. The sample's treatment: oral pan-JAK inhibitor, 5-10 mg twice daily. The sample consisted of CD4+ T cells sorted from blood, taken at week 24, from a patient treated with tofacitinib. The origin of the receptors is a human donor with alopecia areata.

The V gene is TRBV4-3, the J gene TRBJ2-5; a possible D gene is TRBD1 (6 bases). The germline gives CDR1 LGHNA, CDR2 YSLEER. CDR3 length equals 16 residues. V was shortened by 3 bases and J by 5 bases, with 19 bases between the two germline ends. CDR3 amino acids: CASSHANRTAKETQYF. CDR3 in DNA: TGCGCCAGCAGCCACGCCAATCGGACAGCCAAGGAGACCCAGTACTTC.

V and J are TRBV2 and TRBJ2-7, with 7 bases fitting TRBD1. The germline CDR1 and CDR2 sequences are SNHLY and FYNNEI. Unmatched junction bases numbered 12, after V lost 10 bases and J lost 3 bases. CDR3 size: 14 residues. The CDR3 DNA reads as TGTGCCACTAGTTCGGGACAGCTTCACTACGAGCAGTACTTC. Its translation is CATSSGQLHYEQYF.

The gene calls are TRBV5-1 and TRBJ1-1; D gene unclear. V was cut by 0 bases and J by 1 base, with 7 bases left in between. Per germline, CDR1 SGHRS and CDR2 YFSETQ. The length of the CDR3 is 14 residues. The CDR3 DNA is TGCGCCAGCAGCTTGGGGACGGAGAACACTGAAGCTTTCTTT. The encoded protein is CASSLGTENTEAFF.

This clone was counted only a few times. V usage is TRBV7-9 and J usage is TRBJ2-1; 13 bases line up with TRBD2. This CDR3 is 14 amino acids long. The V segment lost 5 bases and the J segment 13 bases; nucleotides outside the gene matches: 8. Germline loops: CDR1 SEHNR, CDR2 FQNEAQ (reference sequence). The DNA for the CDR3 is TGTGCCAGCAGCATATCCGGGACTAGCGGGGCACAGTTCTTC. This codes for CASSISGTSGAQFF.

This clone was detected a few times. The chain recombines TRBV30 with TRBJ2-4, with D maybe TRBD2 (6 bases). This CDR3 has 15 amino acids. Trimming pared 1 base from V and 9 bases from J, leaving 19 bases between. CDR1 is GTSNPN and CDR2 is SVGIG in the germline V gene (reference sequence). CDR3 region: CAWSEGMTGGTIQYF. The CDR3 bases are TGTGCCTGGAGTGAGGGGATGACCGGCGGGACCATTCAGTACTTC.

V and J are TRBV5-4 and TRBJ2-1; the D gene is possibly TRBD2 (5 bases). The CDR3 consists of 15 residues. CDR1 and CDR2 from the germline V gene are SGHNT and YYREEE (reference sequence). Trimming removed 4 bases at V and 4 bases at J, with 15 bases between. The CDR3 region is CASSVGGLSYNEQFF. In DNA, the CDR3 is TGTGCCAGCAGCGTCGGAGGTCTATCATACAATGAGCAGTTCTTC. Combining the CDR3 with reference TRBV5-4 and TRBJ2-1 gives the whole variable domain ETGVTQSPTHLIKTRGQQVTLRCSSQSGHNTVSWYQQALGQGPQFIFQYYREEENGRGNFPPRFSGLQFPNYSSELNVNALELDDSALYLCASSVGGLSYNEQFFGPGTRLTVL.

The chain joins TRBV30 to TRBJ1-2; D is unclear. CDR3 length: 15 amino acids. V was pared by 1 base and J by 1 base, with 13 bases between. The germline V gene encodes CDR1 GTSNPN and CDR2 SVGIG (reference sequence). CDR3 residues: CAWSASSRSNYGYTF. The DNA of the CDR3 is TGTGCCTGGAGTGCATCAAGTAGGAGTAACTATGGCTACACCTTC.

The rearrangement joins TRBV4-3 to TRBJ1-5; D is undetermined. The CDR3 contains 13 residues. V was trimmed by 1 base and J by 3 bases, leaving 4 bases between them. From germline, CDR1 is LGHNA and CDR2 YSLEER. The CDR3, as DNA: TGCGCCAGCAGCCAAGGGGCCAATCAGCCCCAGCATTTT. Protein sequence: CASSQGANQPQHF.

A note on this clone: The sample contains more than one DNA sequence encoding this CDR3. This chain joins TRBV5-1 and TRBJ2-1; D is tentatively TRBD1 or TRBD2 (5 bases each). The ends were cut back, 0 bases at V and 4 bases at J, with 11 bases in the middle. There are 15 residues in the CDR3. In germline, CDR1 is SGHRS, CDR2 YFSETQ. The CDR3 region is CASSLEGTDYNEQFF. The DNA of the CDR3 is TGCGCCAGCAGCTTGGAGGGGACCGATTACAATGAGCAGTTCTTC.

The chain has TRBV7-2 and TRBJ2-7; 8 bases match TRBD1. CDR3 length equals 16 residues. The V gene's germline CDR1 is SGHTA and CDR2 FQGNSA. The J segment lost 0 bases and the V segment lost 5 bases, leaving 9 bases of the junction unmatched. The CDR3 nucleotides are TGTGCCAGCAGCACGCTAGGACAGGGAGGCTCCTACGAGCAGTACTTC. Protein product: CASSTLGQGGSYEQYF.

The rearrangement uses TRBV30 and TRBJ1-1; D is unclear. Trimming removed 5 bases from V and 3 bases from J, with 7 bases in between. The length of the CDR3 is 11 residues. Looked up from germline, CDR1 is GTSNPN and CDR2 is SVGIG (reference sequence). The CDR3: CAWGRHTEAFF. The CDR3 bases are TGTGCCTGGGGTAGACACACTGAAGCTTTCTTT.

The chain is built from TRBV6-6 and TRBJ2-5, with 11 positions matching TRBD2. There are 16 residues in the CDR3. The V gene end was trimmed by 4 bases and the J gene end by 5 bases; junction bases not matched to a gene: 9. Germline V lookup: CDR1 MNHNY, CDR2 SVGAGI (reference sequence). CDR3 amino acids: CASSFITGLAAETQYF. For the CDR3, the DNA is TGTGCCAGCAGTTTCATCACGGGACTAGCGGCTGAGACCCAGTACTTC.

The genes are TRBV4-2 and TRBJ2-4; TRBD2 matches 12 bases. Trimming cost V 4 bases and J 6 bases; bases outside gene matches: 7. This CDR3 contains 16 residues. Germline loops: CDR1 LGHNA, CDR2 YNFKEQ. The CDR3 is CASSPQGLAGLNIQYF. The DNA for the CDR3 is TGTGCCAGCAGCCCTCAAGGACTAGCGGGACTAAACATTCAGTACTTC.

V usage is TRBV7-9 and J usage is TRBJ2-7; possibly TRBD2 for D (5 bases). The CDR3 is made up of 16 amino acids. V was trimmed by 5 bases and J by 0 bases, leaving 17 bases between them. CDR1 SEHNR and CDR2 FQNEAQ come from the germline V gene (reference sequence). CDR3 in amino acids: CASSRGSHLGSYEQYF. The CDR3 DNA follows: TGTGCCAGCAGCCGCGGGTCCCATTTAGGCTCCTACGAGCAGTACTTC.

The chain's CDR3 is CACLSGNTIYF. The DNA for the CDR3 is TGTGCCTGCCTGTCTGGAAACACCATATATTTT. This sequence joins TRBV30 and TRBJ1-3; D is unclear. Trimming cost V 6 bases and J 1 base, with 4 bases left between them. CDR1 is GTSNPN and CDR2 is SVGIG in the germline V gene (reference sequence). This CDR3 has 11 residues.

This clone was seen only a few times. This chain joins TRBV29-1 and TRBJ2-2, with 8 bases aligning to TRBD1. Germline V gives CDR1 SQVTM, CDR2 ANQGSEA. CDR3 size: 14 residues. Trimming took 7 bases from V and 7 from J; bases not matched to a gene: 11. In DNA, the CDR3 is TGCAGCGCCCGCGGGCAGGGGGCTGTCGGGGAGCTGTTTTTT. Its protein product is CSARGQGAVGELFF.

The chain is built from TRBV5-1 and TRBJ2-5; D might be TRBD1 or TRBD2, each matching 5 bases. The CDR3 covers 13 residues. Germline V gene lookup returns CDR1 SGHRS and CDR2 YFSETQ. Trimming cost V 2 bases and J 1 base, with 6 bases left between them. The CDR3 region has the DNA TGCGCCAGCAGCTTCGGGACCCAAGAGACCCAGTACTTC. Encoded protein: CASSFGTQETQYF.

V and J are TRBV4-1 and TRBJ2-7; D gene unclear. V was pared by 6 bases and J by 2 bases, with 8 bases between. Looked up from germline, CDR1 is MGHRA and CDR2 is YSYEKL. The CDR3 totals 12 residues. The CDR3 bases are TGCGCCAGCAGGGGTGCTGCCTACGAGCAGTACTTC. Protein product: CASRGAAYEQYF.

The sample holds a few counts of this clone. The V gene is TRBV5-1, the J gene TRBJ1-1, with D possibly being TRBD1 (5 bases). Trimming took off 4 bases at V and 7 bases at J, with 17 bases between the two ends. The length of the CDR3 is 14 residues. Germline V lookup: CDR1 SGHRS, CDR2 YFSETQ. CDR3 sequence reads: CASSAGTPGGEAFF. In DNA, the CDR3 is TGCGCCAGCAGCGCAGGGACCCCCGGGGGTGAAGCTTTCTTT.